A selection of T cell receptor beta chains follows, all from one sample in a study of T cell responses to AZD1222 COVID-19 vaccine. The data were produced by immunoSEQ multiplex PCR, yet TCRdb's version contains in-frame clones alone and is incomplete. The sample has 150,000 or so clones; 80% to 95% are singletons. This sample comprised peripheral blood, obtained on day 0 of AZD1222 vaccination. Receptors originate from an adult in good health. Each CDR3 is given with its conserved first and last residue. D genes are given only for firm matches. Part of the rows lack a size; the others show once, few, many or a class for expanded clones.

CDR3 protein | CDR3 DNA | clone size | D gene | J gene | CDR3 length | V gene
CASARGGVSGNTIYF | TGTGCCAGCGCCCGAGGGGGGGTCTCTGGAAACACCATATATTTT | - | - | TRBJ1-3 | 15 | TRBV6-5
CASSQERDIPGLFF | TGCGCCAGCAGCCAAGAAAGGGACATCCCGGGCCTGTTTTTT | - | - | TRBJ2-2 | 14 | TRBV4-1
CASTLQGSGETQYF | TGTGCCAGCACCCTTCAGGGGAGCGGAGAGACCCAGTACTTC | - | - | TRBJ2-5 | 14 | TRBV2
CASGDTTLNTEAFF | TGCGCCAGCGGAGACACTACATTGAACACTGAAGCTTTCTTT | - | - | TRBJ1-1 | 14 | TRBV5-1
CASSLEGDTGELFF | TGTGCCAGCAGCTTAGAGGGTGACACCGGGGAGCTGTTTTTT | - | - | TRBJ2-2 | 14 | TRBV7-2
CASSLASEFLGNEQFF | TGCGCCAGCAGCTTGGCCTCGGAATTCCTGGGTAATGAGCAGTTCTTC | - | - | TRBJ2-1 | 16 | TRBV5-1
CASSFSGSPYNEQFF | TGTGCCAGCAGTTTTAGCGGGAGCCCCTACAATGAGCAGTTCTTC | - | TRBD2 | TRBJ2-1 | 15 | TRBV28
CAWNWRGRPYYGYTF | TGTGCCTGGAATTGGCGGGGCCGGCCATACTATGGCTACACCTTC | - | - | TRBJ1-2 | 15 | TRBV30
CASSSLARRLVANTGELFF | TGTGCCAGCAGCTCCCTCGCCCGTAGACTGGTCGCGAACACCGGGGAGCTGTTTTTT | - | - | TRBJ2-2 | 19 | TRBV7-2
CASRKKTGIGTEAFF | TGTGCCAGCAGGAAGAAGACAGGGATTGGCACTGAAGCTTTCTTT | - | TRBD1 | TRBJ1-1 | 15 | TRBV6-1
CASSLRGLAGPPFYNEQFF | TGTGCCAGCAGTCTTAGAGGGCTAGCGGGGCCTCCTTTCTACAATGAGCAGTTCTTC | - | TRBD2 | TRBJ2-1 | 19 | TRBV7-2
CASSLSADRVGTGTQYF | TGTGCCAGCAGCCTCAGCGCCGACAGGGTAGGAACAGGGACCCAGTACTTC | once | TRBD1 | TRBJ2-5 | 17 | TRBV9
CATSAVGGVRYTEAFF | TGTGCCACCAGTGCTGTAGGGGGGGTTAGGTACACTGAAGCTTTCTTT | - | - | TRBJ1-1 | 16 | TRBV24-1
CASSHLAGSSYNEQFF | TGCGCCAGCAGCCACCTAGCGGGATCCTCCTACAATGAGCAGTTCTTC | - | TRBD2 | TRBJ2-1 | 16 | TRBV4-1
CASSIDRLMNTEAFF | TGTGCCAGTAGTATAGACAGGCTAATGAACACTGAAGCTTTCTTT | - | - | TRBJ1-1 | 15 | TRBV19
CSTPGLMGTEAFF | TGCAGCACCCCCGGTCTGATGGGCACTGAAGCTTTCTTT | - | - | TRBJ1-1 | 13 | TRBV29-1
CASRPMDGSSYNEQFF | TGTGCCAGCAGACCTATGGACGGGAGCTCCTACAATGAGCAGTTCTTC | once | - | TRBJ2-1 | 16 | TRBV7-2
CASSLSSGGANEQFF | TGCGCCAGCAGCCTATCTAGCGGGGGGGCCAATGAGCAGTTCTTC | - | TRBD2 | TRBJ2-1 | 15 | TRBV5-1
CASRGSPANYGYTF | TGTGCCAGCAGGGGGTCCCCAGCTAACTATGGCTACACCTTC | once | - | TRBJ1-2 | 14 | TRBV6-5
CASSSVVEAFF | TGTGCCAGCAGCTCCGTGGTGGAGGCTTTCTTT | - | - | TRBJ1-1 | 11 | TRBV7-9
CASSSTEQGFQPQHF | TGTGCCAGCAGCTCTACTGAACAGGGGTTTCAGCCCCAGCATTTT | once | TRBD1 | TRBJ1-5 | 15 | TRBV7-8
CASSPYKGYEQYF | TGTGCCAGCAGCCCGTACAAGGGCTACGAGCAGTACTTC | - | - | TRBJ2-7 | 13 | TRBV7-9
CASSFSGGRGVYEQFF | TGTGCCAGCAGTTTCTCGGGCGGGAGGGGGGTATATGAGCAGTTCTTC | - | TRBD2 | TRBJ2-1 | 16 | TRBV28
CASTHGVINDGQFF | TGTGCCAGCACCCACGGGGTGATCAATGATGGGCAGTTCTTC | - | - | TRBJ2-1 | 14 | TRBV28
CASSTSTDTQYF | TGTGCCAGCTCAACTAGCACAGATACGCAGTATTTT | once | - | TRBJ2-3 | 12 | TRBV18
CATSRGRGGLNTEAFF | TGTGCCACCAGCAGAGGCCGGGGAGGCCTGAACACTGAAGCTTTCTTT | - | - | TRBJ1-1 | 16 | TRBV15
CASSPGTLRETQYF | TGCGCCAGCAGCCCCGGGACTTTGAGGGAGACCCAGTACTTC | - | - | TRBJ2-5 | 14 | TRBV4-1
CASSPGLAGGSEQFF | TGTGCCAGCTCACCCGGACTAGCGGGAGGCAGTGAGCAGTTCTTC | once | TRBD2 | TRBJ2-1 | 15 | TRBV18
CASSQYDVRDEQYF | TGTGCCAGCAGTCAGTATGACGTGCGGGACGAGCAGTACTTC | - | - | TRBJ2-7 | 14 | TRBV11-2
CASARQSMNTEAFF | TGTGCCAGCGCAAGACAGTCCATGAACACTGAAGCTTTCTTT | - | - | TRBJ1-1 | 14 | TRBV28
CASSFSHSYEQYF | TGTGCCAGCAGCTTCTCCCACTCCTACGAGCAGTACTTC | - | - | TRBJ2-7 | 13 | TRBV5-6
CSASRSYAGQGVNQPQHF | TGCAGTGCTAGTCGCTCGTACGCGGGACAGGGGGTTAATCAGCCCCAGCATTTT | - | TRBD1 | TRBJ1-5 | 18 | TRBV20-1
CASSYAGDPDTQYF | TGTGCCAGCAGTTACGCGGGAGACCCAGATACGCAGTATTTT | - | TRBD2 | TRBJ2-3 | 14 | TRBV6-5
CASSLFSRGTDEAFF | TGTGCCAGCAGCTTATTTTCCAGGGGAACCGATGAAGCTTTCTTT | - | - | TRBJ1-1 | 15 | TRBV7-9
CASSHIPGLAGLHSYEQYF | TGTGCCAGCAGTCATATTCCGGGACTAGCGGGCTTACACTCCTACGAGCAGTACTTC | - | TRBD2 | TRBJ2-7 | 19 | TRBV6-2/TRBV6-3
CASTPSAGGFYGYTF | TGTGCCAGCACCCCGTCGGCAGGGGGCTTCTATGGCTACACCTTC | - | TRBD1 | TRBJ1-2 | 15 | TRBV2
CASSIGPMNTEAFF | TGTGCCAGTAGTATAGGTCCCATGAACACTGAAGCTTTCTTT | - | - | TRBJ1-1 | 14 | TRBV19